Listed below are T cell receptor beta chains from one sample, sequenced in a study of blood T cell repertoires in COVID-19. Sequenced by immunoSEQ multiplex PCR; TCRdb stores in-frame clones only, minus some. The sample lists fewer than 250,000 clones, more than 65% occurring once. Sequencing was done on a sample of PBMCs or T cells enriched from blood (not recorded which). Receptors were obtained from a woman aged 45 to 65 with acute COVID-19. The CDR3 runs from the conserved cysteine through the conserved F or W. Each record gives: D gene, J gene, clone size, V gene, CDR3 DNA, CDR3 protein. The D gene is left open where the match is weak. For some rows the clone size is stated as once, few or many, or as a class when expanded; others skip it.

>NA|TRBJ2-2|NA|TRBV5-1
TGCGCCAGCAGCTTCCGACAGGCCGAAGGGACCGGGGAGCTGTTTTTT
CASSFRQAEGTGELFF
>NA|TRBJ2-5|NA|TRBV7-2
TGTGCCAGCAGCGGCCGTACCCAAGAGACCCAGTACTTC
CASSGRTQETQYF
>NA|TRBJ1-4|few|TRBV19
TGTGCCAGTAGTATTGGACAGCTTGATGAAAAACTGTTTTTT
CASSIGQLDEKLFF
>NA|TRBJ2-3|NA|TRBV7-3
TGTGCCAGCACCTTCATGGGACACCGAAGCACAGATACGCAGTATTTT
CASTFMGHRSTDTQYF
>TRBD1|TRBJ1-2|NA|TRBV3-1/TRBV3-2
TGTGCCAGCAGCCCTTGGACAGGGGAGGGCTACACCTTC
CASSPWTGEGYTF
>TRBD1|TRBJ1-1|NA|TRBV11-2
TGTGCCAGCAGCTCTTTTAAGGGGGCGTACACTGAAGCTTTCTTT
CASSSFKGAYTEAFF
>NA|TRBJ1-2|NA|TRBV18
TGTGCCAGCTCACCGGATGGACAGTACGGCTACACCTTC
CASSPDGQYGYTF
>NA|TRBJ1-2|NA|TRBV28
TGTGCCAGCAGCATACTGGTGGACTATGGCTACACCTTC
CASSILVDYGYTF
>NA|TRBJ1-1|once|TRBV7-2
TGTGCCAGCAGCACACGTGGAGGGGCGAACACTGAAGCTTTCTTT
CASSTRGGANTEAFF
>TRBD2|TRBJ2-3|NA|TRBV7-2
TGTGCCAGCAGCTTATTGGCGGGGGGTCCCTCAGATACGCAGTATTTT
CASSLLAGGPSDTQYF
>TRBD1|TRBJ2-5|NA|TRBV2
TGTGCCACTCACCTCGGGGGACAGGGGGCTACGAAGTACTTC
CATHLGGQGATKYF
>NA|TRBJ2-4|NA|TRBV3-1/TRBV3-2
TGTGCCAGCAGCCAGGGCAGCTTAGCCAAAAACATTCAGTACTTC
CASSQGSLAKNIQYF
>TRBD1|TRBJ1-2|NA|TRBV24-1
TGTGCCACGGGACAGGGCTCTGGGGGCTACACCTTC
CATGQGSGGYTF
>NA|TRBJ1-4|NA|TRBV3-1/TRBV3-2
TGTGCCAGCAGCTCTCAGGGAGGAGGTGAAAAACTGTTTTTT
CASSSQGGGEKLFF
>TRBD2|TRBJ2-5|NA|TRBV7-7
TGTGCCAGCAGCCAGGGACTAGACGGAAAGACCCAGTACTTC
CASSQGLDGKTQYF
>NA|TRBJ1-2|NA|TRBV6-5
TGTGCCAGCAGTCAGGGGCACTATGGCTACACCTTC
CASSQGHYGYTF
>NA|TRBJ1-6|NA|TRBV25-1
TGTGCCAGCAGTCCTCCGACAAGGGGGGGTAGTTCACCCCTCCACTTT
CASSPPTRGGSSPLHF
>NA|TRBJ1-6|NA|TRBV30
TGTGCCTTTACCGGGGGCTCCTATAATTCACCCCTCCACTTT
CAFTGGSYNSPLHF